These T cell receptor beta chains were read from a single sample in a study of T-cell reconstitution after alpha-beta-depleted transplantation in children. TCRdb re-called the PCR reads with MiXCR, one entry per CDR3 protein. Of some 600,000 distinct CDR3 sequences listed, over 10% were seen once; the top ten hold 2% to 2.5%. The sample consisted of PBMCs, mostly from graft donor cells, taken 360 days after TCRalphabeta/CD19-depleted stem cell transplant. The receptor set was obtained from a male patient younger than 18 who had a stem cell transplant for acute myeloid leukemia, so the T cells may come from the graft donor. The CDR3 runs from the conserved cysteine through the conserved F or W. The D gene is left open where the match is weak. For some rows the clone size is stated as once, few or many, or as a class when expanded; others skip it.

V,size,J,D,CDR3,DNA
TRBV28,few,TRBJ2-7,TRBD1,CASSLTGPGADEQYF,TGTGCCAGCAGTTTGACAGGGCCAGGTGCGGACGAGCAGTACTTC
TRBV13,-,TRBJ2-7,TRBD2,CASSLGPGLAESYEQYF,TGTGCGAGCAGCTTAGGCCCGGGGCTAGCGGAATCCTACGAGCAGTACTTC
TRBV4-3,few,TRBJ2-1,TRBD2,CASSQGTRLTSYNEQFF,TGCGCCAGCAGCCAAGGGACTAGGCTCACCTCCTACAATGAGCAGTTCTTC
TRBV5-1,few,TRBJ2-5,TRBD2,CASSRRVLAGVRGETQYF,TGCGCCAGCAGCCGAAGAGTGCTAGCGGGAGTTAGGGGTGAGACCCAGTACTTC
TRBV7-2,few,TRBJ1-1,-,CASSQRENLGNTEAFF,TGTGCCAGCAGCCAGAGAGAAAACCTTGGGAACACTGAAGCTTTCTTT
TRBV23-1,few,TRBJ2-2,TRBD2,CASGHSGRGTGELFF,TGCGCCAGCGGGCATAGCGGGAGGGGGACCGGGGAGCTGTTTTTT
TRBV5-1,few,TRBJ2-3,TRBD2,CASSPQILIAGSTDTQYF,TGCGCCAGCAGCCCACAAATCCTGATAGCGGGGTCCACAGATACGCAGTATTTT
TRBV20-1,-,TRBJ2-7,-,CSASRNLMAKQYF,TGCAGTGCTAGTCGAAACCTTATGGCTAAGCAGTACTTC
TRBV6-2/TRBV6-3,few,TRBJ1-5,-,CASSYTGGNQPQHF,TGTGCCAGCAGTTACACTGGGGGCAATCAGCCCCAGCATTTT
TRBV24-1,-,TRBJ2-2,TRBD2,CATSDLGLAGGRAGELFF,TGTGCCACCAGTGACCTCGGACTAGCGGGAGGAAGGGCCGGGGAGCTGTTTTTT
TRBV28,-,TRBJ2-5,TRBD1,CASSFQGAQETQYF,TGTGCCAGCAGTTTCCAGGGGGCCCAAGAGACCCAGTACTTC
TRBV29-1,-,TRBJ2-7,TRBD1,CSVRTGRAYEQYF,TGCAGCGTAAGGACAGGGCGCGCCTACGAGCAGTACTTC
TRBV20-1,many,TRBJ1-1,-,CSAGTEAFF,TGCAGTGCTGGGACTGAAGCTTTCTTT
TRBV9,few,TRBJ2-1,-,CASSLSITSEQFF,TGTGCCAGCAGCTTAAGCATCACCAGTGAGCAGTTCTTC
TRBV7-6,-,TRBJ2-5,TRBD2,CASSLGVAGATEETQYF,TGTGCCAGCAGCTTAGGGGTAGCGGGAGCCACCGAAGAGACCCAGTACTTC
TRBV6-2/TRBV6-3,many,TRBJ2-5,-,CASTPNGRVWETQYF,TGTGCCAGCACCCCGAACGGCCGGGTATGGGAGACCCAGTACTTC
TRBV30,-,TRBJ2-7,-,CAWKIGTYEQYF,TGTGCCTGGAAGATAGGAACCTACGAGCAGTACTTC
TRBV27,many,TRBJ2-1,-,CASSQGVFEYNEQFF,TGTGCCAGCAGTCAAGGGGTATTCGAGTACAATGAGCAGTTCTTC
TRBV2,-,TRBJ1-2,TRBD1,CASKKTGENYGYTF,TGTGCCAGCAAGAAGACAGGGGAGAACTATGGCTACACCTTC
TRBV1,-,TRBJ2-7,-,CTSSPPWTSGSTYEQYF,TGCACCAGCAGCCCCCCCTGGACTAGCGGGAGCACCTACGAGCAGTACTTC
TRBV3-1,-,TRBJ2-7,TRBD1,CASSQDIGTGQPYEQYF,TGTGCCAGCAGCCAAGACATTGGGACAGGACAACCCTACGAGCAGTACTTC
TRBV20-1,-,TRBJ2-2,TRBD2,CSAGRTSGNTGELFF,TGCAGTGCTGGACGGACTAGCGGGAACACCGGGGAGCTGTTTTTT
TRBV27,many,TRBJ2-7,TRBD2,CASSGLAGDKQYF,TGTGCCAGCAGCGGACTAGCGGGAGATAAGCAGTACTTC
TRBV20-1,many,TRBJ2-5,-,CSARSGGPGRETQYF,TGCAGTGCTCGCTCCGGGGGGCCAGGACGAGAGACCCAGTACTTC
TRBV7-9,many,TRBJ2-3,-,CASSSPVTDTQYF,TGTGCCAGCAGCTCTCCCGTCACAGATACGCAGTATTTT
TRBV12-3/TRBV12-4,many,TRBJ2-4,TRBD2,CASSRPILAGVRLAKNIQYF,TGTGCCAGCAGTCGACCGATACTAGCGGGAGTCCGTCTGGCCAAAAACATTCAGTACTTC
TRBV5-1,few,TRBJ2-6,-,CASSEKNYVFGSSGANVLTF,TGCGCCAGCAGCGAGAAAAACTACGTCTTCGGATCCTCTGGGGCCAACGTCCTGACTTTC
TRBV7-9,many,TRBJ2-4,-,CASSSGQVKNIQYF,TGTGCCAGCAGCTCGGGACAAGTTAAAAACATTCAGTACTTC
TRBV4-2,few,TRBJ2-3,TRBD2,CASSPSTAGGTDTQYF,TGTGCCAGCAGCCCAAGTACAGCGGGGGGCACAGATACGCAGTATTTT
TRBV5-1,many,TRBJ2-7,-,CASSYRQDSLPYEQYF,TGCGCCAGCAGCTACAGGCAGGACAGCCTTCCCTACGAGCAGTACTTC
TRBV20-1,-,TRBJ2-7,-,CSATMGPYEQYF,TGCAGTGCTACAATGGGCCCCTACGAGCAGTACTTC
TRBV24-1,many,TRBJ2-3,TRBD2,CATSDSGRLAGVTDTQYF,TGTGCCACCAGTGATTCCGGTCGACTAGCGGGAGTCACAGATACGCAGTATTTT
TRBV20-1,few,TRBJ2-7,-,CSARDPRRWYEQYF,TGCAGTGCTAGAGATCCCCGACGGTGGTACGAGCAGTACTTC
TRBV18,-,TRBJ2-1,-,CASSPPDVWGQTYNEQFF,TGTGCCAGCTCACCACCGGATGTTTGGGGGCAAACCTACAATGAGCAGTTCTTC
TRBV7-8,-,TRBJ1-1,-,CASSFPAVPMNTEAFF,TGTGCCAGCAGCTTTCCAGCAGTTCCCATGAACACTGAAGCTTTCTTT
TRBV5-1,few,TRBJ2-1,TRBD2,CASNPGLAGAIGNEQFF,TGCGCCAGCAACCCGGGACTAGCGGGAGCAATAGGCAATGAGCAGTTCTTC
TRBV28,many,TRBJ2-7,TRBD2,CASSLRLADSYEQYF,TGTGCCAGCAGTTTGAGACTAGCGGACTCCTACGAGCAGTACTTC
TRBV5-1,-,TRBJ2-1,TRBD2,CASSFSPSGVNEQFF,TGCGCCAGCAGCTTTTCTCCTAGCGGAGTCAATGAGCAGTTCTTC
TRBV6-2/TRBV6-3,-,TRBJ2-1,-,CASRMVDSYNEQFF,TGTGCCAGCAGAATGGTTGATTCTTACAATGAGCAGTTCTTC
TRBV29-1,many,TRBJ2-1,-,CSVDYGSYNEQFF,TGCAGCGTCGACTACGGTTCCTACAATGAGCAGTTCTTC
TRBV2,few,TRBJ1-2,-,CASSDFYGGDYGYTF,TGTGCCAGCAGTGATTTTTACGGGGGCGACTATGGCTACACCTTC
TRBV15,many,TRBJ2-5,-,CATSPPYLQETQYF,TGTGCCACCAGCCCTCCTTACCTCCAAGAGACCCAGTACTTC